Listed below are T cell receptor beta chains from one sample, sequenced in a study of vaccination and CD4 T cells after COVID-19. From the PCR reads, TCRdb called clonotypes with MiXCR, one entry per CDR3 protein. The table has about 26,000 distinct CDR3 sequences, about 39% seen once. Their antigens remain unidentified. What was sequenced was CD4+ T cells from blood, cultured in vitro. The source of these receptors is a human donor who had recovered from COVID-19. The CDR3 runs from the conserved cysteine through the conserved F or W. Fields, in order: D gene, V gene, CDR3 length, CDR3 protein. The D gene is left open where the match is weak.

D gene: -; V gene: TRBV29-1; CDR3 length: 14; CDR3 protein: CSVAMAEIGSPLHF
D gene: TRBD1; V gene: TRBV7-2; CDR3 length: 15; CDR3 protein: CASSHGAGGPDTQYF
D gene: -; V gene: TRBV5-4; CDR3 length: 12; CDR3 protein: CASSFATETQYF
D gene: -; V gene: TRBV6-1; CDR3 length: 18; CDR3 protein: CASSPRGVRAATNEKLFF
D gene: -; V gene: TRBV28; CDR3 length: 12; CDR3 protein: CASSSPTDTQYF
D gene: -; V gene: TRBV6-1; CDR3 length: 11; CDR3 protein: CASTVGNTQYF
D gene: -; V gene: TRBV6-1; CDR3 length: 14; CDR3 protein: CASRVRGGDTEAFF
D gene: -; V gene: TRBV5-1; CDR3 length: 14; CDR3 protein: CASSLAGPTDTQYF
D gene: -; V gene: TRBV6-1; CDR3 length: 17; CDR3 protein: CASSRGTGTRNTGELFF
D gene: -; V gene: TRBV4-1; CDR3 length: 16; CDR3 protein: CASSLGGSSGANVLTF
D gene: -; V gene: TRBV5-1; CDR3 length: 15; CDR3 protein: CASSFRDGANYGYTF
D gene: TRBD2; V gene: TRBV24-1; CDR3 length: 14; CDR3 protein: CATQPGGSPDTQYF
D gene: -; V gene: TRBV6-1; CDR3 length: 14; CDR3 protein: CASSESGEVSEAFF
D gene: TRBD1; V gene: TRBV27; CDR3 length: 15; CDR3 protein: CASSFRQGAGNTIYF
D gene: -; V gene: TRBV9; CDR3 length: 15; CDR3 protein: CASSAAWGLNQPQHF
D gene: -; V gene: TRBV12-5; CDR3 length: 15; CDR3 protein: CASGSPGSRQETQYF
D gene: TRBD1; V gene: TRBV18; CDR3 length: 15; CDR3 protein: CASSIGTGGTDTQYF
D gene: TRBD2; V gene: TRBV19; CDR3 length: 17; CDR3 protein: CASSIAAGGPGTGELFF
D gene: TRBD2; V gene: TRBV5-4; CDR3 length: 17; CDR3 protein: CASSSKIAGGSYNEQFF
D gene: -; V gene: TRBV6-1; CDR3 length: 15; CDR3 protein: CASRPDREATDTQYF
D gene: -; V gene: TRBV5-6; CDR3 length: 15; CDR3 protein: CASREGPSGVYGYTF
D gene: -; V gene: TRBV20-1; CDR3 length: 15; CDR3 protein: CSARGTPTKINEQFF
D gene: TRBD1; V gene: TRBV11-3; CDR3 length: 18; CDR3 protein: CASSLEGGTGANTGELFF
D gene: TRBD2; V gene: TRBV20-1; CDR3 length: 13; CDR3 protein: CSTRRLAPDTQYF
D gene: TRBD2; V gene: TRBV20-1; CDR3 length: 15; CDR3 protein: CSARVRGRDTGELFF
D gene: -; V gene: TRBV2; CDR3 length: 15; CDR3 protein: CASSVSGEAKNIQYF
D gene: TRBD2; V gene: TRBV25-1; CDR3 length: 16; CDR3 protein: CASSETSGMDGETQYF
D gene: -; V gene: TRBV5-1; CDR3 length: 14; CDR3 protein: CASSLALSTDTQYF
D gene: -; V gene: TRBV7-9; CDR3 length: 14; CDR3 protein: CASSLQLRDGWAFF
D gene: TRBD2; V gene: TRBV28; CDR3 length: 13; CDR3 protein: CASISSGNNEQFF
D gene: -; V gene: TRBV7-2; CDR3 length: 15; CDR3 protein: CASSLGLQLNQPQHF
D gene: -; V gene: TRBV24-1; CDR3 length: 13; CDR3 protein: CATSKRAYNEQFF
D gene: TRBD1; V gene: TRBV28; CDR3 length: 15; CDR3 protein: CASSSAGQGTDTQYF
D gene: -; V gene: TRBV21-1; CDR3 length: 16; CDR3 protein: CASSKERDRKDNEQYF
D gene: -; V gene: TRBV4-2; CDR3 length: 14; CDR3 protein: CASSQLSQSYGYTF
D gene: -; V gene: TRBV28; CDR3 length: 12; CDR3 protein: CASSQGNEKLFF